This TCR beta chain was sequenced for a study of blood T cell repertoires in COVID-19. As for the study in general: Italy, Spain and the United States were the sources of the convalescent and acute COVID-19 samples. The cDNA or gDNA used as material had been derived from T cells, B-cell-depleted T cells, or PBMCs.

All exposed participants met a person with COVID-19 within 2 weeks before entering the study. In the original workflow: The authors estimated nucleated cell counts from reference gene primer amplification. This table comes from immunoSEQ multiplex PCR, and its TCRdb copy is limited to in-frame clones, with some not included. That table supplies the V and J calls and clone size; D and trimming were determined from the DNA. This sample has around 250,000 clones, with 88% found just once. The V end was cut by 4 bases, the J end by 0 bases, with 9 bases between. The V gene's germline CDR1 is LGHDT and CDR2 YNNKEL (reference sequence). The CDR3 has 14 residues.

The sample consisted of PBMCs or T cells enriched from blood (not recorded which). The chain recombines TRBV3-1 (or the pseudogene TRBV3-2) with TRBJ2-5; D is unresolved. This TCR derives from a woman in her 40s who had been exposed to COVID-19. CDR3 amino acids: CASSRLRDQETQYF. In DNA, the CDR3 is TGTGCCAGCAGCCGCCTCCGGGACCAAGAGACCCAGTACTTC.